This TCR beta chain was sequenced during a study of CD8+CD57+ T cells in acquired aplastic anemia. Study-level background: Sorted CD4+ and CD8+ cells gave a mean 3.2 ug DNA, range about 0.17 to 27.4 ug.

The length of the CDR3 is 23 amino acids, counting both ends. Germline V gives CDR1 SSHAT, CDR2 FNYEAQ (reference sequence). With respect to this clonotype: The DNA is omitted, as the CDR3 cannot be located on it reliably, and the CDR3 follows TCRdb's listing.

Selection for sequencing was limited to patients who had shown CD8+CD57+ cell expansion by flow cytometry. According to the study, genomic DNA was the template for TCR beta VDJ and CDR3 profiling. TCRdb redid the calling of the reads with MiXCR, one entry per CDR3 protein. The data show some 200,000 distinct CDR3 sequences, with about half seen just once and about 20% held by the top ten. The sample comprised sorted CD4+, CD8+, or CD8+CD57+ T cells (not recorded which) from PBMCs. The TCR comes from a human donor with aplastic anemia. The V and J genes are TRBV7-7 and TRBJ1-2. CDR3 protein: CASSLTSGVQETQYFGPDYGYTF.